These 25 T cell receptor beta chains were all obtained from the same sample, sequenced in a study of neoadjuvant nivolumab and ipilimumab in lung cancer. The table came from immunoSEQ multiplex PCR; TCRdb's copy has only in-frame clones and leaves some out. The table includes tens of thousands of clones, approximately 77% detected once. Sequences were derived from peripheral blood, sampled before neoadjuvant nivolumab, alone or with ipilimumab. The receptors were sampled from an adult with non-small cell lung cancer.

The rearrangement uses TRBV29-1 and TRBJ2-1; D unclear. The CDR3 runs 13 residues. Per the germline V gene, CDR1 is SQVTM and CDR2 is ANQGSEA. The V end was cut by 3 bases, the J end by 7 bases, with 13 bases between. The CDR3 is CSVEELMGNEQFF. The CDR3 DNA follows: TGCAGCGTTGAGGAGTTGATGGGGAATGAGCAGTTCTTC.

The chain joins TRBV11-3 to TRBJ2-7; D may be TRBD2 (6 bases). The germline CDR1 and CDR2 sequences are SGHNT and YENEEA. This CDR3 contains 13 residues. Trimming removed 4 bases from V and 5 bases from J, with 12 bases in between. The CDR3 loop reads CASSSAVADEQYF. CDR3 DNA sequence: TGTGCCAGCAGCTCCGCCGTAGCGGACGAGCAGTACTTC. Drawing the rest from reference TRBV11-3 and TRBJ2-7, the complete variable domain is EAGVVQSPRYKIIEKKQPVAFWCNPISGHNTLYWYLQNLGQGPELLIRYENEEAVDDSQLPKDRFSAERLKGVDSTLKIQPAELGDSAVYLCASSSAVADEQYFGPGTRLTVT.

This chain connects TRBV7-2 to TRBJ2-2; possible D gene TRBD2, 6 bases. V lost 5 bases to trimming and J lost 4 bases, with 17 bases between them. The CDR3 loop spans 16 amino acids. The germline V gene encodes CDR1 SGHTA and CDR2 FQGNSA. DNA of the CDR3: TGTGCCAGCAGCCCCCGACTAGTAACGGGCACCGGGGAGCTGTTTTTT. It encodes CASSPRLVTGTGELFF.

V gene TRBV6-5 combines with J gene TRBJ2-1, with 8 bases lining up with TRBD2. V shed 8 bases, J shed 4 bases, and the junction held 4 bases outside the gene matches. The V gene's germline CDR1 is MNHEY and CDR2 SVGAGI. The CDR3 consists of 13 residues. CDR3 in DNA: TGTGCCAGCTCACGGGAGGGATACAATGAGCAGTTCTTC. This translates into CASSREGYNEQFF.

The chain joins TRBV15 to TRBJ2-1; 7 bases match TRBD1. The CDR3 is 13 amino acids. Germline CDR1 reads LNHNV; CDR2 reads YYDKDF (reference sequence). V shed 5 bases and J 7 bases; nucleotides not matched to a gene: 5. DNA of the CDR3: TGTGCCACCAGCGACAGGGTTTGGAATGAGCAGTTCTTC. As protein: CATSDRVWNEQFF.

The sample holds a few counts of this clone. V and J are TRBV7-3 and TRBJ2-1; the match to TRBD2 covers 8 bases. This CDR3 has 17 residues. CDR1 and CDR2 from the germline V gene are SGHTA and FQGTGA. V shed 0 bases and J 4 bases; nucleotides not matched to a gene: 8. The CDR3 DNA reads TGTGCCAGCAGCTTAACGGCACCCCGGGGGGGTTACAATGAGCAGTTCTTC. It yields the protein CASSLTAPRGGYNEQFF.

V and J are TRBV28 and TRBJ1-5; D gene unclear. The CDR3 loop spans 17 amino acids. The germline V gene has CDR1 MDHEN and CDR2 SYDVKM. The V gene lost 4 bases and the J gene lost 0 bases, with 16 bases spanning the gap. The CDR3 region is CASSWSLTVYSNQPQHF. Written as DNA, the CDR3 is TGTGCCAGCAGTTGGAGCTTGACGGTTTATAGCAATCAGCCCCAGCATTTT.

The chain employs TRBV7-2 and TRBJ1-1, with no clear D. The ends were cut back, 1 base at V and 7 bases at J, with 4 bases in the middle. CDR1 and CDR2 (germline): SGHTA, FQGNSA. The CDR3 sequence is 11 residues long. The CDR3 DNA reads TGTGCCAGCAGCTTAGTACTTGAAGCTTTCTTT. Amino acid sequence: CASSLVLEAFF.

This chain uses TRBV7-2 with TRBJ2-5; D is ambiguous. The CDR3 contains 14 residues. Germline assignment: CDR1 SGHTA and CDR2 FQGNSA. The germline V and J ends were trimmed by 2 bases and 2 bases, with 9 bases remaining between them. CDR3 DNA: TGTGCCAGCAGCTTAACGATTAATCAAGAGACCCAGTACTTC. Protein sequence: CASSLTINQETQYF.

The CDR3 DNA sequence: TGCGCCAGCAGCTTTTGGGGGAGGGATACGCAGTATTTT. Its protein product is CASSFWGRDTQYF. The chain carries TRBV5-1 and TRBJ2-3; tentative D call: TRBD2 (6 bases). CDR3 length: 13 residues. Germline V lookup: CDR1 SGHRS, CDR2 YFSETQ. Deletions cut 2 bases from V and 6 bases from J, with 10 bases between.

This clone was seen more than once but under ten times. The rearrangement joins TRBV14 to TRBJ2-1; the match to TRBD2 covers 8 bases. J gave up 4 bases and V 4 bases, and 9 bases lay outside the gene matches. The CDR3 is 16 residues long. The germline V gene has CDR1 SGHDN and CDR2 FVKESK. The DNA for the CDR3 is TGTGCCAGCAGCCGGCTCGGGAGGGCGAGTTACAATGAGCAGTTCTTC. Translating it yields CASSRLGRASYNEQFF.

This clone was picked up one time. The rearrangement links TRBV7-6 to TRBJ2-7; 9 nucleotides align to TRBD2. The germline V gene has CDR1 SGHVS and CDR2 FNYEAQ. This CDR3 region has 15 residues. J gave up 5 bases and V 5 bases, and 10 bases lay outside the gene matches. CDR3 sequence: CASSQAGTSLHEQYF. The CDR3 DNA sequence: TGTGCCAGCAGCCAGGCCGGGACTAGCCTCCACGAGCAGTACTTC. Looking up the rest from reference TRBV7-6 and TRBJ2-7 gives the full variable domain: GAGVSQSPRYKVTKRGQDVALRCDPISGHVSLYWYRQALGQGPEFLTYFNYEAQQDKSGLPNDRFSAERPEGSISTLTIQRTEQRDSAMYRCASSQAGTSLHEQYFGPGTRLTVT.

V is TRBV10-1 and J is TRBJ1-1; D is perhaps TRBD1 (5 bases). The CDR3 is 13 residues long. CDR1 is WNHNN and CDR2 is SYGVQD in the germline V gene (reference sequence). V was cut by 2 bases and J by 1 base, with 5 bases left in between. CDR3 sequence: CASSEQGNTEAFF. CDR3 bases: TGCGCCAGCAGTGAGCAGGGGAACACTGAAGCTTTCTTT.

This clone was observed once. The chain couples TRBV7-2 to TRBJ2-2, with 10 bases matching TRBD2. The CDR3 has 16 amino acids. The V segment lost 6 bases and the J segment 6 bases; nucleotides outside the gene matches: 10. Germline-derived CDR1 and CDR2 are SGHTA and FQGNSA. CDR3 DNA: TGTGCCAGCAGGCCTACTAGCGGGATTAGATCCGGGGAGCTGTTTTTT. This sequence encodes CASRPTSGIRSGELFF.

This sequence joins TRBV9 and TRBJ2-6, with D tentatively TRBD1 or TRBD2 (5 bases each). Germline values: CDR1 SGDLS, CDR2 YYNGEE. V lost 0 bases and J 2 bases, leaving 9 bases between the germline ends. The CDR3 is 16 residues long. The CDR3 loop reads CASSVAGRAGANVLTF. The DNA of the CDR3 is TGTGCCAGCAGCGTAGCAGGGAGAGCTGGGGCCAACGTCCTGACTTTC.

This clone showed up just a few times. This rearrangement joins TRBV4-1 to TRBJ1-2, with 7 bases fitting TRBD1. CDR1 is MGHRA, CDR2 YSYEKL, per germline. The CDR3 has 15 residues. V was pared by 1 base and J by 7 bases, with 9 bases of the junction left unmatched. The CDR3 region is CASSQGQGRIRGYTF. CDR3 coding DNA: TGCGCCAGCAGCCAAGGACAGGGAAGAATTCGTGGCTACACCTTC.

In this sample, this clone is medium-sized. The chain carries TRBV6-4 and TRBJ2-3; D assignment may be TRBD1 or TRBD2 (5 bases each). CDR1 is MRHNA and CDR2 is SNTAGT in the germline V gene. This CDR3 is built from 14 residues. Trimming left V 6 bases short and J 0 bases short, with 10 bases between. The CDR3 DNA reads TGTGCCAGCAGCCCAGAGGGGAGCACAGATACGCAGTATTTT. Translation: CASSPEGSTDTQYF.

The chain combines TRBV5-1 with TRBJ2-3, with TRBD2 matching 7 bases. V trimming: 1 base; J trimming: 1 base; junction bases outside the gene matches: 6. Germline CDR1 and CDR2: SGHRS and YFSETQ. The CDR3 has 16 residues. This chain's CDR3 is CASSLRTGGRTDTQYF. The CDR3 DNA is TGCGCCAGCAGCTTGAGGACGGGAGGCCGCACAGATACGCAGTATTTT. Using reference TRBV5-1 and TRBJ2-3 for the parts outside the CDR3, the full variable domain is KAGVTQTPRYLIKTRGQQVTLSCSPISGHRSVSWYQQTPGQGLQFLFEYFSETQRNKGNFPGRFSGRQFSNSRSEMNVSTLELGDSALYLCASSLRTGGRTDTQYFGPGTRLTVL.

The chain uses TRBV7-9 and TRBJ2-1, with TRBD2 identical over 7 bases. With V trimmed by 5 bases and J by 4 bases, 8 bases remained unmatched. The V gene's germline CDR1 is SEHNR and CDR2 FQNEAQ (reference sequence). The CDR3 length is 15 residues. In DNA, the CDR3 is TGTGCCAGCAGCCGTCCGCCAGCGGGGTACAATGAGCAGTTCTTC. Translation: CASSRPPAGYNEQFF.

The sample holds a few counts of this clone. V and J are TRBV5-1 and TRBJ2-7, with 10 nucleotides matching TRBD2. The germline CDR1 and CDR2 sequences are SGHRS and YFSETQ. The CDR3 has 17 residues. Trimming at V came to 0 bases and at J to 6 bases, leaving 12 bases not matched to a gene. CDR3 coding DNA: TGCGCCAGCAGCTTGGCCAGGCTAGCGGGAGATGTTGGCGAGCAGTACTTC. Translation gives CASSLARLAGDVGEQYF.

V is TRBV18 and J is TRBJ2-2; the match to TRBD2 covers 11 bases. This CDR3 has 16 amino acids. CDR1 and CDR2 (germline): KGHSH, LQKENI. V was pared by 4 bases and J by 3 bases, with 4 bases of the junction left unmatched. In nucleotides, the CDR3 is TGTGCCAGCTCACGAGAGACTAGCGGGGACACCGGGGAGCTGTTTTTT. It yields the protein CASSRETSGDTGELFF.

The chain couples TRBV7-2 to TRBJ2-7, with D uncertain. Trimming took 0 bases from V and 1 from J, leaving 7 bases between them. The CDR3 is 14 amino acids. Germline loops: CDR1 SGHTA, CDR2 FQGNSA. The CDR3 protein is CASSLAAASYEQYF. CDR3 coding DNA: TGTGCCAGCAGCTTAGCGGCAGCTTCCTACGAGCAGTACTTC.

The chain combines TRBV9 with TRBJ2-3; D might be TRBD1 (5 bases). This CDR3 has 14 amino acids. The germline V gene has CDR1 SGDLS and CDR2 YYNGEE. Trimming took off 1 base at V and 2 bases at J, with 8 bases between the two ends. The CDR3 DNA reads TGTGCCAGCAGCGTAACAGGAAACACAGATACGCAGTATTTT. Protein product: CASSVTGNTDTQYF.

The chain joins TRBV11-1 to TRBJ2-7, with TRBD2 matching over 8 bases. The germline gives CDR1 SGHAT, CDR2 FQDESV (reference sequence). Trimming at V came to 3 bases and at J to 4 bases, leaving 5 bases not matched to a gene. This CDR3 has 14 residues. CDR3 bases: TGTGCCAGCAGCTTGGGACTAGGGGGATACGAGCAGTACTTC. As protein: CASSLGLGGYEQYF.

The CDR3 DNA reads as TGCGCCAGCAGCCCCACACACTCTGGGGCCAACGTCCTGACTTTC. This gives the protein CASSPTHSGANVLTF. V and J are TRBV5-1 and TRBJ2-6; D gene uncertain. With 4 bases removed from V and 0 bases from J, the gap between germline ends came to 8 bases. The CDR3 loop spans 15 amino acids. CDR1 is SGHRS and CDR2 is YFSETQ in the germline V gene.